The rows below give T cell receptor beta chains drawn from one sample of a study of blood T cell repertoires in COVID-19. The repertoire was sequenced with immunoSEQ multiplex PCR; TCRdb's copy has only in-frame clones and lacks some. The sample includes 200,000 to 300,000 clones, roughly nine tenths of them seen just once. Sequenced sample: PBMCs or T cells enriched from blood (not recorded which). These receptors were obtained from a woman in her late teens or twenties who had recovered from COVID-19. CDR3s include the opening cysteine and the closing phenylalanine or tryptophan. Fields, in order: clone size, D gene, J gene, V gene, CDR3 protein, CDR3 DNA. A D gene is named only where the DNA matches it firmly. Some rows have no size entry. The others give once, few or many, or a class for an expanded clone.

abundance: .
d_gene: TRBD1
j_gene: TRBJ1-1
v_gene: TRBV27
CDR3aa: CASSLSGGQKNTEAFF
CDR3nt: TGTGCCAGCAGTTTATCCGGGGGACAGAAGAACACTGAAGCTTTCTTT

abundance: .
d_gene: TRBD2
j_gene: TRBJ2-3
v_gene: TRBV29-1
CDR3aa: CSVVRGRVTDTQYF
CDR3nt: TGCAGCGTTGTCCGCGGGAGGGTCACAGATACGCAGTATTTT

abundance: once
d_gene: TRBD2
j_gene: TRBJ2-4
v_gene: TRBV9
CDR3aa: CASSVVGGAKNIQYF
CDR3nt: TGTGCCAGCAGCGTAGTCGGGGGGGCCAAAAACATTCAGTACTTC

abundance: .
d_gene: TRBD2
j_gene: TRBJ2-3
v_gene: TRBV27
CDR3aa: CASSLSRLAGMIDTQYF
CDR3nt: TGTGCCAGCAGTTTATCAAGACTAGCGGGAATGATAGATACGCAGTATTTT

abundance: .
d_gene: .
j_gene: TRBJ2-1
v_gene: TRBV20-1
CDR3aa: CSAVENEQFF
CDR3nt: TGCAGTGCCGTAGAGAATGAGCAGTTCTTC

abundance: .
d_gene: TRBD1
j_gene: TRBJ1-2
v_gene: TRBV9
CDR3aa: CASSEGTGGSYGYTF
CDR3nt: TGTGCCAGCAGCGAGGGGACAGGGGGTTCCTATGGCTACACCTTC

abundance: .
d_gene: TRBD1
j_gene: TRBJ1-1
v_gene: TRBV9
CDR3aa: CASSVTGGAGRTEAFF
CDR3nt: TGTGCCAGCAGCGTCACAGGGGGCGCCGGTAGGACTGAAGCTTTCTTT

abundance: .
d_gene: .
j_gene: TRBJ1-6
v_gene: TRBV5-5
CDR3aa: CASSLGGGGSYNSPLHF
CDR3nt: TGTGCCAGCAGCTTGGGAGGGGGTGGCTCCTATAATTCACCCCTCCACTTT

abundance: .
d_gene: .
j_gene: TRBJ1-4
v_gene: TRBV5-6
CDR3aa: CASSSQTAPLEKLFF
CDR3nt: TGTGCCAGCAGCTCGCAGACAGCCCCTCTTGAAAAACTGTTTTTT

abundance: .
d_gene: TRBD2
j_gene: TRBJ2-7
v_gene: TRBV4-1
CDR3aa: CASSQELYGLAGNDPNYEQYF
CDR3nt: TGCGCCAGCAGCCAAGAATTATACGGACTAGCGGGAAACGATCCCAACTACGAGCAGTACTTC

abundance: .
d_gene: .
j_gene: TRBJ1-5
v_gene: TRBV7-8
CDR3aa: CASSLDGFKGRGLQQPQHF
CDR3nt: TGTGCCAGCAGCTTAGATGGTTTTAAGGGGAGGGGCCTACAGCAGCCCCAGCATTTT

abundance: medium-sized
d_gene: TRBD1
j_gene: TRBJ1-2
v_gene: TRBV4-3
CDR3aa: CASSQDFFVTGGAFHGYTF
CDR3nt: TGCGCCAGCAGCCAAGATTTTTTCGTAACAGGGGGAGCATTTCATGGCTACACCTTC

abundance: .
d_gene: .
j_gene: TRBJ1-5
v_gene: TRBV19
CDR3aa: CASSIVLGGASNQPQHF
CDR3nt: TGTGCCAGTAGTATAGTATTAGGGGGGGCGAGCAATCAGCCCCAGCATTTT

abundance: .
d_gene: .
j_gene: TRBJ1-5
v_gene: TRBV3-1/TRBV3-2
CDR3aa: CASSQDLGLGQPQHF
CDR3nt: TGTGCCAGCAGCCAAGATTTGGGGCTAGGGCAGCCCCAGCATTTT

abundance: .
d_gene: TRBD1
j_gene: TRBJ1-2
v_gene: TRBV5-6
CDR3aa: CASSLDRGPGYTF
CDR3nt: TGTGCCAGCAGCCTTGACAGGGGGCCCGGCTACACCTTC

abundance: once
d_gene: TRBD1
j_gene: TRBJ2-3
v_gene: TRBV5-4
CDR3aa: CASSLGAGGATQYF
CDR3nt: TGTGCCAGCAGCTTGGGGGCAGGGGGCGCGACGCAGTATTTT

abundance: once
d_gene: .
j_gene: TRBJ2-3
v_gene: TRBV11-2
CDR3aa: CASSGGPVDTQYF
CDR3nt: TGTGCCAGCAGCGGAGGCCCAGTAGATACGCAGTATTTT

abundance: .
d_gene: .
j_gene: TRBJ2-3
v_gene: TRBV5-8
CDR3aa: CASSSRGGAWTDTQYF
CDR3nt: TGTGCCAGCAGCTCCCGAGGGGGGGCATGGACAGATACGCAGTATTTT

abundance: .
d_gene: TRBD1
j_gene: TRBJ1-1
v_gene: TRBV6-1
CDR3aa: CASSERTGVTEAFF
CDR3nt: TGTGCCAGCAGTGAAAGGACAGGGGTCACTGAAGCTTTCTTT

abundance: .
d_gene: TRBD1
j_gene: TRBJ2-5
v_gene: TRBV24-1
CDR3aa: CATSDQRGLETQYF
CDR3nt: TGTGCCACCAGTGATCAGAGGGGGCTAGAGACCCAGTACTTC

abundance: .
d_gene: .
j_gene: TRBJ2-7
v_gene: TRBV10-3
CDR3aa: CAISEGSGYEQYF
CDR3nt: TGTGCCATCAGTGAAGGGAGCGGCTACGAGCAGTACTTC

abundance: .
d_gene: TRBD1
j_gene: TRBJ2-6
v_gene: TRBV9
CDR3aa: CASTQGQGGSGANVLTF
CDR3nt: TGTGCCAGCACCCAGGGACAGGGGGGCTCTGGGGCCAACGTCCTGACTTTC

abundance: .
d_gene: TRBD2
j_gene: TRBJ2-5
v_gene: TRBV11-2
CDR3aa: CASSLSSGQETQYF
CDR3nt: TGTGCCAGCAGCTTATCTAGCGGCCAAGAGACCCAGTACTTC

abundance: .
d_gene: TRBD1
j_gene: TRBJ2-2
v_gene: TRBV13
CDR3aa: CASSKTGTVNTGELFF
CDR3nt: TGTGCCAGCAGCAAGACCGGGACAGTAAACACCGGGGAGCTGTTTTTT

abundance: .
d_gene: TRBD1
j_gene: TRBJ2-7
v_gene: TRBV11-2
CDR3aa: CASSLNRGIRDRVTYEQYF
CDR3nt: TGTGCCAGCAGCTTAAATAGAGGAATCCGGGACAGGGTCACCTACGAGCAGTACTTC

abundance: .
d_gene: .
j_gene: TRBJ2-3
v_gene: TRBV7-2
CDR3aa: CASSQRVDGADTQYF
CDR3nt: TGTGCCAGCAGCCAGAGGGTCGACGGGGCAGATACGCAGTATTTT

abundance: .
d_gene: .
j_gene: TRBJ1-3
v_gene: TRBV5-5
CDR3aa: CASSSGSSGNTIYF
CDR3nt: TGTGCCAGCAGCTCAGGCAGCTCTGGAAACACCATATATTTT

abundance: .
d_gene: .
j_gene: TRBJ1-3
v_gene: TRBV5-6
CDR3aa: CASSLGYSTLGNTIYF
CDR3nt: TGTGCCAGCAGCTTGGGATACAGCACCTTAGGCAACACCATATATTTT

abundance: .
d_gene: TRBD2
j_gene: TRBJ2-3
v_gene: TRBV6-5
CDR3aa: CASSYVGGTQYF
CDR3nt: TGTGCCAGCAGTTACGTGGGAGGGACGCAGTATTTT

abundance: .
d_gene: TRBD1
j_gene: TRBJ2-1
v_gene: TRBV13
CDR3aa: CASSQGQGAADEQFF
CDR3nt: TGTGCCAGCAGCCAAGGACAGGGGGCTGCGGATGAGCAGTTCTTC

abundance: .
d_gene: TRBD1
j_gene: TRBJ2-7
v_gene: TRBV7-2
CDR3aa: CASSLVGTGIYEQYF
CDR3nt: TGTGCCAGCAGCTTAGTTGGGACAGGGATCTACGAGCAGTACTTC

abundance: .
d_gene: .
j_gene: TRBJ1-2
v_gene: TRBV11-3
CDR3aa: CASSLYDYGYTF
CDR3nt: TGTGCCAGCAGCTTATATGACTATGGCTACACCTTC

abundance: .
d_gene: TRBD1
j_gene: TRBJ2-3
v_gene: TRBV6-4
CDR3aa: CASSARDRSRDTQYF
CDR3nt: TGTGCCAGCAGTGCGAGGGACAGGTCGAGGGATACGCAGTATTTT

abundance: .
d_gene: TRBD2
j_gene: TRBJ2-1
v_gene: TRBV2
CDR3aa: CATASGWDEQFF
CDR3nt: TGTGCCACTGCTAGCGGTTGGGATGAGCAGTTCTTC

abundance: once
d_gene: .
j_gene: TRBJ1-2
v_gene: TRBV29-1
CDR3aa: CSVEDRGGGSYGYTF
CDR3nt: TGCAGCGTTGAAGATCGTGGGGGGGGCAGTTATGGCTACACCTTC

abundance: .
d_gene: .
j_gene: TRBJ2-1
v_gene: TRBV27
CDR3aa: CASSLKSYNEQFF
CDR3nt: TGTGCCAGCAGTTTAAAGAGCTACAATGAGCAGTTCTTC

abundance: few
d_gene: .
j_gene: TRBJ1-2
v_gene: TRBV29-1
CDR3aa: CSVVVGDSGYTF
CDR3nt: TGCAGCGTTGTTGTAGGGGATAGTGGCTACACCTTC

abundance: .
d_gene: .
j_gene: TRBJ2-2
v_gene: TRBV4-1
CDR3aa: CASSQVGPGELFF
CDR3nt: TGCGCCAGCAGCCAGGTGGGGCCCGGGGAGCTGTTTTTT

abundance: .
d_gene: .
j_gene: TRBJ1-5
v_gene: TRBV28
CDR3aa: CASSSDTSQPQHF
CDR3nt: TGTGCCAGCAGTTCTGACACTTCCCAGCCCCAGCATTTT

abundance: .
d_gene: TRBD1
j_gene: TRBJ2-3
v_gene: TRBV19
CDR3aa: CASSIKGQSTDTQYF
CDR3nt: TGTGCCAGTAGTATAAAGGGACAGTCAACAGATACGCAGTATTTT

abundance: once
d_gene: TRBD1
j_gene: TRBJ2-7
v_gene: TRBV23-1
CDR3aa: CASSQSKGQAFYEQYF
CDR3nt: TGCGCCAGCAGTCAATCGAAGGGACAGGCTTTCTACGAGCAGTACTTC

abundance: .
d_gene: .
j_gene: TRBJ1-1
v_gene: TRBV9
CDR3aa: CASTSRGGEAFF
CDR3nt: TGTGCCAGCACCAGTAGAGGCGGTGAAGCTTTCTTT

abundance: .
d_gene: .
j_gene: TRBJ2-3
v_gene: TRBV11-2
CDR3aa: CASSSWGAGETDTQYF
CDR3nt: TGTGCCAGCAGTTCGTGGGGGGCGGGAGAAACAGATACGCAGTATTTT

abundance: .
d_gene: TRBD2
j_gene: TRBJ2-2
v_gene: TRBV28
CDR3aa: CASVAGLANTGELFF
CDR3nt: TGTGCCAGCGTAGCGGGCCTCGCGAACACCGGGGAGCTGTTTTTT